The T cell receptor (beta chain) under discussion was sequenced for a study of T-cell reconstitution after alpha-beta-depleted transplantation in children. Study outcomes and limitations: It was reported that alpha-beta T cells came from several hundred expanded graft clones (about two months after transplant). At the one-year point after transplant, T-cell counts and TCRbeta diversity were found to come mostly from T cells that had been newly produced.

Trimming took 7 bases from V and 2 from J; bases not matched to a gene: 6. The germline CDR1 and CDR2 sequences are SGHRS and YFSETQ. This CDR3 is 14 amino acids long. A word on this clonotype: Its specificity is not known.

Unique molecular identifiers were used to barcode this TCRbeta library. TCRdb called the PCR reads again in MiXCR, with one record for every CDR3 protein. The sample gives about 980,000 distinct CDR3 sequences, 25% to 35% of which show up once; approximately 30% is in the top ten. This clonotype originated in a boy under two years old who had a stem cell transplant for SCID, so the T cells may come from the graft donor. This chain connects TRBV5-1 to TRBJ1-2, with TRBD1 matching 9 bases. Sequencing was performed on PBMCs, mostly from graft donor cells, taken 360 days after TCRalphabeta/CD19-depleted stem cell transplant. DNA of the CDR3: TGCGCCAGCCGAAAGACAGGGGGAAACTATGGCTACACCTTC. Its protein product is CASRKTGGNYGYTF.